This T cell receptor beta chain was observed in a study of cytomegalovirus exposure and HLA in healthy donors. The V and J ends lost 7 bases and 7 bases respectively, with 17 bases between them. CDR1 is MNHNY, CDR2 SVGAGI, per germline (reference sequence). CDR3 size: 14 residues. Amplification used 60 Vbeta primers and 13 Jbeta primers. Per the study methods: In a later analysis, of some 80 million unique beta chains, roughly 10 million appeared in at least two donors. TCRdb's copy holds only in-frame clones and misses some; the assay was immunoSEQ multiplex PCR. V and J calls and clone size are given by that table; D and trimming were obtained from the DNA. This sample has some 200,000 clones, with 80% to 85% found just once. Comments on this clone: Its antigen is still unknown.

General study results and limits: A few CMV-associated chains were confirmed in vitro to be specific for CMV antigens. Within a later analysis, the majority of CMV-associated TCR beta chains appeared HLA-restricted.

The chain recombines TRBV6-6 with TRBJ1-5; tentatively, D is TRBD1 (6 bases). The sequence was obtained from a woman younger than 35 in good health and CMV-seronegative. Sample: PBMCs. Written as DNA, the CDR3 is TGTGCCAGCAACTTACAGGGCTCAAACCAGCCCCAGCATTTT. Translation gives CASNLQGSNQPQHF.